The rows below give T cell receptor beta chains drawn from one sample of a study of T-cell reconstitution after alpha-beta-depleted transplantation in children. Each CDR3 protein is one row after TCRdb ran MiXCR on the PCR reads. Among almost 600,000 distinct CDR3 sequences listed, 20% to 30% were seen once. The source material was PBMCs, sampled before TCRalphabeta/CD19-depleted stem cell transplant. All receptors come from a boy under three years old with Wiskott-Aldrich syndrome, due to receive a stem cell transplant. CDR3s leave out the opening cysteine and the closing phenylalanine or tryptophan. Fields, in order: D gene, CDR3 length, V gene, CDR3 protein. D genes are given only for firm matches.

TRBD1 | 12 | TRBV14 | ASNSGQSYNEQF
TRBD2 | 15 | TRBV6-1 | ACSTWLAGLNGGELF
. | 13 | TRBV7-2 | ASSSLWQGNTEAF
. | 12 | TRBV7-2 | ASTGGVYGSEQF
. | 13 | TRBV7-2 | ASSIRPGGTDTQY
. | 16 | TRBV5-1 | ASSLVYRGRGGIETQY
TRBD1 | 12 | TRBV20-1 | SARHGTGSYEQY
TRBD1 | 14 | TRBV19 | ASSIGGQGGRQPQH
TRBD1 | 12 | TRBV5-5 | ASSLGTGLRTQY
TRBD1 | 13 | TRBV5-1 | ASSNRDRGAGELF
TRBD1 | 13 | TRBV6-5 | ASSYVGTGGNEQY
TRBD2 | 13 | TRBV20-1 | SAPAGGPSYNEQF
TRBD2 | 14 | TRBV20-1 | SARISRTSVDYEQY
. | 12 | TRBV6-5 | ASRYFSSYNEQF
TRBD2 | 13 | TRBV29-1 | SVGGASGKSETQY
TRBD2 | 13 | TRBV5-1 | ASSKTSGNTDTQY
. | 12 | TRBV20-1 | SARGSYNTGELF
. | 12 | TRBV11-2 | ASSPRGPQETQY
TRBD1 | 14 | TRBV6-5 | ASTGSVGTGGSPLH
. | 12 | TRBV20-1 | SARDGETQETQY
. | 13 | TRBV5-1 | ASSLGQGGSYEQY
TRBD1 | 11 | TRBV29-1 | SVVSGQLYEQY
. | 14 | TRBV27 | ASTKAPPSIYNEQF
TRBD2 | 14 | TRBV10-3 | AISELAGGSTGELF
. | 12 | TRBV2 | ASSESPGTRTQY
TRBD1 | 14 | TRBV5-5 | ASSFSGQVTAYEQY
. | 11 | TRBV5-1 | ASSLGTAYGYT
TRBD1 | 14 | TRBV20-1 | GARDRRQGGTDTQY
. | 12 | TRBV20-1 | SASLTAGNYGYT
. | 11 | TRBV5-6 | ASSLRSLETQY
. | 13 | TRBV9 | ASSVEGRVNQPQH
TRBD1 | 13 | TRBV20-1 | SARVGGQMNTEAF
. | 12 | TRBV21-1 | ASSKVGMAGELF
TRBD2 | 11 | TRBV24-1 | ATSDLNREGFY
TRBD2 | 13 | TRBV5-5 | ASSLGLAPWDEQF
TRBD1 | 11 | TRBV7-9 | ASSGDRAYGQY
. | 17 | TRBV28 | ASSLIARRGLKIQETQY
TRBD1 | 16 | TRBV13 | ASSLIWPIQGAGGELF
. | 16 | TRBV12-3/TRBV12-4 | ASSFFPGEPGTGYEQY
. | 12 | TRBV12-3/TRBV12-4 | ASTLKRGVTEAF
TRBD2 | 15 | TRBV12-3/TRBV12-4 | ASSLAGLAGGLETQY
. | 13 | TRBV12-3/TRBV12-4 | ASSSSGTFTDTQY
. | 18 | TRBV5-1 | ASSLSSWVRGGSGTGELF
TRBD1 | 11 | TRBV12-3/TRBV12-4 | ASRPGTGYVQF
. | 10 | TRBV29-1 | SVGLTGDTQY
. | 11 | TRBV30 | AWNGQHNQPQH
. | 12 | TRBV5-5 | ASSFLIGNSPLH
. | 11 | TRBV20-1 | SARDLRGYEQY
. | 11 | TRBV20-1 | SASVGGGQPQH
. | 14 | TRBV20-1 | SASHQRRRSTDTQY
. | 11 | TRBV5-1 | ASSLIPGNEQF
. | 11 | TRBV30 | ACSRGHGNEQF
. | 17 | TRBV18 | ASSPIKQVMGGVRYEQY
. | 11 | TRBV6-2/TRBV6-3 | ASSYGGRTEAF
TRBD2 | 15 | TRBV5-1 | ASSKGLAGASINEQF
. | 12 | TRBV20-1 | SAIRGSNTGELF
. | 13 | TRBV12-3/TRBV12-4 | ASPNLLLNTGELF
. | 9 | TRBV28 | ASGRNYGYT
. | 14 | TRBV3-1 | ASSHTDWSARETQY
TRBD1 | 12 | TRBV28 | ASKGAGYQETQY